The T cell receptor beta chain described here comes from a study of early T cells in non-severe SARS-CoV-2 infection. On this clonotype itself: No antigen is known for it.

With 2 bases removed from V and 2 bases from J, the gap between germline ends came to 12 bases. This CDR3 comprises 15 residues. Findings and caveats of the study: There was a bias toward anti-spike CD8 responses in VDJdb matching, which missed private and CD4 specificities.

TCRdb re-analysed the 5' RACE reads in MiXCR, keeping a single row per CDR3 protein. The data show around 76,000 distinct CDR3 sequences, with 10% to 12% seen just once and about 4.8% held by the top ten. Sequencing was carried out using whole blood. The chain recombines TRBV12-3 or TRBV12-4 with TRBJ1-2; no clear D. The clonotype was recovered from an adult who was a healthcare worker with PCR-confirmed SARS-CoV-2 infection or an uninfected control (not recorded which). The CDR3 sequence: CASSLWRAVNYGYTF. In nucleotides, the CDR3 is TGTGCCAGCAGTTTATGGAGGGCAGTCAACTATGGCTACACCTTC.